Listed here are 16 T cell receptor beta chains from one sample, sequenced in a study of Ad26.COV2.S vaccination and SARS-CoV-2 variants. The treatment here: roughly 18 received Ad26.COV2.S at low or high dose, single or two shots; about 5 received placebo; per-sample allocation not given. Day 63 after the first vaccine or placebo injection was the time point for sampling. Sequenced by immunoSEQ multiplex PCR; TCRdb stores in-frame clones only, minus some. In the table there are approximately 480,000 clones, approximately 90% of which are singletons. The sample was peripheral blood, taken in a trial of Ad26.COV2.S vaccine versus placebo. Receptors originate from a person between 18 and 65 years old who received the Ad26.COV2.S COVID-19 vaccine or a placebo.

This chain links TRBV6-5 with TRBJ1-3; unclear D gene. Germline CDR1 MNHEY, CDR2 SVGAGI. This CDR3 has 13 residues. V lost 6 bases to trimming and J lost 0 bases, with 6 bases between them. The CDR3 reads CASRFRSGNTIYF. The CDR3 region has the DNA TGTGCCAGCAGGTTCCGCTCTGGAAACACCATATATTTT.

The gene calls are TRBV5-1 and TRBJ1-1; 7 bases align to TRBD1. The V gene end was trimmed by 0 bases and the J gene end by 4 bases; junction bases not matched to a gene: 9. The germline gives CDR1 SGHRS, CDR2 YFSETQ. CDR3 length: 16 residues. Here the CDR3 DNA reads TGCGCCAGCAGCTTGGACCGACAGGGAGGGAGCACTGAAGCTTTCTTT. Translating it yields CASSLDRQGGSTEAFF.

CDR3 amino acids: CASSPFGLAGANTGELFF. The DNA of the CDR3 is TGTGCCAGCTCACCTTTCGGACTAGCGGGAGCGAACACCGGGGAGCTGTTTTTT. The rearrangement joins TRBV18 to TRBJ2-2, with 13 bases identical to TRBD2. Germline V gene data show CDR1 as KGHSH and CDR2 as LQKENI. J gave up 0 bases and V 3 bases, and 4 bases lay outside the gene matches. This CDR3 has 18 residues.

The J gene is TRBJ2-1, the V gene TRBV20-1; D remains unclear. The length of the CDR3 is 16 residues. Trimming cost V 3 bases and J 6 bases, with 21 bases left between them. Germline-derived CDR1 and CDR2 are DFQATT and SNEGSKA (reference sequence). CDR3: CSASYVRNPVANEQFF. The CDR3 bases are TGCAGTGCTAGTTATGTTCGGAACCCAGTGGCCAATGAGCAGTTCTTC.

The rearrangement uses TRBV28 and TRBJ2-7; TRBD1 is a possible D gene (6 bases). The germline V gene has CDR1 MDHEN and CDR2 SYDVKM. The CDR3 covers 15 residues. V gave up 3 bases and J gave up 6 bases, with 18 bases separating them. The CDR3 DNA follows: TGTGCCAGCAGTTTGCGGTCACAGGGAGTGAGCGAGCAGTACTTC. Translation: CASSLRSQGVSEQYF. The full variable domain, its missing parts supplied by reference TRBV28 and TRBJ2-7, is DVKVTQSSRYLVKRTGEKVFLECVQDMDHENMFWYRQDPGLGLRLIYFSYDVKMKEKGDIPEGYSVSREKKERFSLILESASTNQTSMYLCASSLRSQGVSEQYFGPGTRLTVT.

V and J are TRBV3-1 (or the pseudogene TRBV3-2) and TRBJ2-7, with D possibly matching TRBD2 (5 bases). This CDR3 region has 14 residues. Per germline, CDR1 LGHDT and CDR2 YNNKEL (reference sequence). Trimming took 2 bases from V and 4 from J, leaving 12 bases between them. This CDR3 is CASSQPGVQYEQYF. The CDR3, as DNA: TGTGCCAGCAGCCAACCCGGGGTCCAATACGAGCAGTACTTC.

The chain combines TRBV20-1 with TRBJ1-1; D possibly corresponds to TRBD1 (6 bases). CDR3 length: 11 residues. V gave up 4 bases and J gave up 10 bases, with 13 bases separating them. Germline values: CDR1 DFQATT, CDR2 SNEGSKA (reference sequence). The CDR3 region has the DNA TGCAGTGCTAACGGGGGCGCGGGAGCTTTCTTT. Its protein product is CSANGGAGAFF.

The chain has TRBV11-2 and TRBJ2-7, with D perhaps given as TRBD1 or TRBD2 (5 bases each). Trimming removed 4 bases from V and 0 bases from J, with 10 bases in between. Germline V gives CDR1 SGHAT, CDR2 FQNNGV. This CDR3 spans 14 amino acids. This CDR3 reads CASSWDGLSYEQYF. The CDR3 region has the DNA TGTGCCAGCAGCTGGGACGGGCTCTCCTACGAGCAGTACTTC.

The chain carries TRBV24-1 and TRBJ2-6, with 9 positions matching TRBD1. J gave up 0 bases and V 4 bases, and 9 bases lay outside the gene matches. The CDR3 covers 19 residues. Looked up from germline, CDR1 is KGHDR and CDR2 is SFDVKD. Here the CDR3 reads CATSEPSGQGISGANVLTF. The CDR3 nucleotides read TGTGCCACCAGTGAACCTTCGGGACAGGGTATCTCTGGGGCCAACGTCCTGACTTTC.

The chain employs TRBV9 and TRBJ1-4; D is unclear. The V end was cut by 0 bases, the J end by 5 bases, with 11 bases between. From germline, CDR1 is SGDLS and CDR2 YYNGEE. The CDR3 covers 15 residues. The CDR3 bases are TGTGCCAGCAGCGTAGGTGTAGTGGACAATGAAAAACTGTTTTTT. Its translation: CASSVGVVDNEKLFF.

The chain combines TRBV28 with TRBJ2-3, with D unresolved. V lost 3 bases, J lost 2 bases, and 9 bases lay in between. CDR1 and CDR2 from the germline V gene are MDHEN and SYDVKM. The CDR3 loop spans 14 amino acids. DNA of the CDR3: TGTGCCAGCAGTTTCGGGCGAGACACAGATACGCAGTATTTT. Amino acids: CASSFGRDTDTQYF.

This clone was seen once. Distinct nucleotide sequences in the sample also encode this CDR3. J is TRBJ1-1 and V is TRBV5-5, with D unclear. The CDR3 is made up of 11 amino acids. V was clipped by 2 bases and J by 4 bases, with 3 bases between them. CDR1 and CDR2 from the germline V gene are SGHKS and YYEKEE (reference sequence). CDR3 nucleotide sequence: TGTGCCAGCAGCTTAGGCACTGAAGCTTTCTTT. Translating it yields CASSLGTEAFF.

This chain uses TRBV20-1 with TRBJ1-1; tentative D call: TRBD1 (6 bases). Trimming removed 3 bases from V and 7 bases from J, with 12 bases in between. Germline CDR1 DFQATT, CDR2 SNEGSKA (reference sequence). The CDR3 is made up of 12 amino acids. This chain's CDR3 is CSASQGSHEAFF. In DNA form, the CDR3 reads TGCAGTGCTAGTCAGGGGTCCCATGAAGCTTTCTTT.

The V call is TRBV10-3, the J call TRBJ2-3; perhaps TRBD2 as D (7 bases). Germline V gives CDR1 ENHRY, CDR2 SYGVKD. The V and J ends lost 2 bases and 4 bases respectively, with 10 bases between them. The CDR3 has 14 amino acids. The CDR3 reads CAISERGAADTQYF. The CDR3 DNA reads as TGTGCCATCAGTGAGCGGGGGGCTGCAGATACGCAGTATTTT.

V and J are TRBV7-2 and TRBJ2-7; no clear D gene. Deletions cut 5 bases from V and 0 bases from J, with 5 bases between. Germline V gives CDR1 SGHTA, CDR2 FQGNSA. This CDR3 region has 12 residues. The CDR3 DNA reads TGTGCCAGCAGCCCCGTCTCCTACGAGCAGTACTTC. Translation: CASSPVSYEQYF.

The chain uses TRBV30 and TRBJ1-1; D perhaps matches TRBD1 (5 bases). The germline gives CDR1 GTSNPN, CDR2 SVGIG (reference sequence). The ends were cut back, 3 bases at V and 11 bases at J, with 28 bases in the middle. The CDR3 runs 16 residues. Written as DNA, the CDR3 is TGTGCCTGGAGCCGGCCAGTAGGGACCGCGGGTGCAAGGGCTTTCTTT. Translated: CAWSRPVGTAGARAFF.